This T cell receptor (beta chain) was sequenced for a study of vaccination and CD4 T cells after COVID-19. Treatment noted: roughly 10-day PBMC culture with coronavirus spike peptide pools or control peptides (ViraFEST assay). The unexposed donor provided CD4+ T cells, which were taken before the COVID-19 pandemic (2011-2018). Via ViraFEST, peptide pools expanded antigen-specific T cells before TCR sequencing. Replacement of half the medium with fresh IL-2 medium took place on days 3 and 7. The Oncomine TCR Beta short-read assay generated sequence data from the DNA of cultured CD4+ T cells. Genomic DNA was isolated from CD4+ T cells that had been cultured. TCRdb independently ran MiXCR on the PCR reads; one entry per CDR3 protein. The sample lists 7,500 to 10,000 distinct CDR3 sequences, over 25% seen once, with around a quarter in the top ten. Study-wide results and caveats: There were relatively few convalescent patients studied, and there were no early post-infection timepoints. Spike mono-reactivity was the property of 304 of 307 vaccine-specific clones in convalescent patients.

This CDR3 comprises 18 residues. J gave up 0 bases and V 5 bases, and 14 bases lay outside the gene matches. Germline-derived CDR1 and CDR2 are MNHNS and SASEGT. This clonotype was picked up a small number of times. The antigen remains unidentified. This clonotype was obtained from a human donor in good health. The chain recombines TRBV6-1 with TRBJ2-3; 7 bases are a match to TRBD2. Material for sequencing was CD4+ T cells from blood, cultured in vitro. CDR3 amino acids: CASSRTSPGLTSTDTQYF. The CDR3 DNA sequence: TGTGCCAGCAGTAGGACTAGTCCAGGACTTACTAGCACAGATACGCAGTATTTT.